Shown below are 24 T cell receptor beta chains from a single sample sequenced in a study of blood T cells in healthy people across ages. The authors ran a second PCR of about 7 to 11 cycles using a sample-barcoded 5' primer and a J-beta primer mix. Each CDR3 protein is one row after TCRdb ran MiXCR on the 5' RACE reads. The sample shows 790,000 or so distinct CDR3 sequences, 46% of them seen only once. Sequencing was carried out using blood. These receptors all stem from a man older than 75 in good health.

V usage is TRBV29-1 and J usage is TRBJ1-5; TRBD1 is a possible D gene (6 bases). CDR1 SQVTM and CDR2 ANQGSEA come from the germline V gene. The CDR3 extends over 15 amino acids. Trimming took off 3 bases at V and 0 bases at J, with 12 bases between the two ends. Here the CDR3 DNA reads TGCAGCGTTGAGACGGACAGAGATAGCAATCAGCCCCAGCATTTT. Its protein product is CSVETDRDSNQPQHF.

The chain has TRBV10-3 and TRBJ1-2; TRBD1 is a possible D gene (6 bases). V shed 4 bases and J shed 0 bases, with 9 bases lying between them. The germline gives CDR1 ENHRY, CDR2 SYGVKD. CDR3 size: 14 residues. The CDR3 is CAISVQGANYGYTF. DNA of the CDR3: TGTGCCATCAGTGTACAGGGAGCTAACTATGGCTACACCTTC.

This clonotype has ten or more counts. The chain couples TRBV27 to TRBJ2-7; perhaps TRBD2 as D (5 bases). Germline V gene data show CDR1 as MNHEY and CDR2 as SMNVEV (reference sequence). The CDR3 runs to 16 residues. The germline V and J ends were trimmed by 6 bases and 5 bases, with 23 bases remaining between them. CDR3 bases: TGTGCCAGCAGGCGGCAAAACGGGAACCTTAAAGACGAGCAGTACTTC. This codes for CASRRQNGNLKDEQYF.

Many counts were recorded for this clonotype. The chain joins TRBV30 to TRBJ2-1; 9 bases line up with TRBD2. The CDR3 loop spans 18 amino acids. J lost 4 bases, V lost 0 bases, and 13 bases had no gene match. The germline V gene has CDR1 GTSNPN and CDR2 SVGIG (reference sequence). CDR3 in amino acids: CAWSVLGPREGQYNEQFF. The CDR3 DNA is TGTGCCTGGAGTGTACTGGGGCCGCGGGAGGGCCAGTACAATGAGCAGTTCTTC.

The chain is built from TRBV27 and TRBJ2-7; 8 positions match TRBD2. CDR1 MNHEY and CDR2 SMNVEV come from the germline V gene (reference sequence). Trimming took 7 bases from V and 5 from J; bases not matched to a gene: 10. There are 14 residues in the CDR3. CDR3 sequence (DNA): TGTGCCAGCATTTTCGGCGGGAGGAACCACGAGCAGTACTTC. Its protein is CASIFGGRNHEQYF.

The chain employs TRBV20-1 and TRBJ2-7; unclear D gene. The V gene lost 6 bases and the J gene lost 0 bases, with 9 bases spanning the gap. The germline gives CDR1 DFQATT, CDR2 SNEGSKA (reference sequence). The CDR3 loop spans 12 amino acids. The CDR3 protein is CSAGYLSYEQYF. CDR3 nucleotide sequence: TGCAGTGCGGGGTACCTCTCCTACGAGCAGTACTTC.

This clonotype appeared many times. The J gene is TRBJ2-7, the V gene TRBV2, with 7 bases aligning to TRBD2. The CDR3 runs to 14 residues. The J segment lost 3 bases and the V segment lost 6 bases, leaving 8 bases of the junction unmatched. Per germline, CDR1 SNHLY and CDR2 FYNNEI. The CDR3 DNA sequence: TGTGCCAGCAGCCCCCCCCCGGGGGGCTACGAGCAGTACTTC. It encodes CASSPPPGGYEQYF.

The chain links TRBV5-1 to TRBJ1-1; TRBD1 is a possible D gene (5 bases). Trimming removed 3 bases from V and 1 base from J, with 10 bases in between. The CDR3 runs to 14 residues. Per germline, CDR1 SGHRS and CDR2 YFSETQ. In DNA form, the CDR3 reads TGCGCCAGCAGCTGGGGGGATGGGAACACTGAAGCTTTCTTT. Encoded protein: CASSWGDGNTEAFF.

This clonotype was seen a handful of times. The chain carries TRBV10-3 and TRBJ2-1, with 7 nucleotides matching TRBD2. The germline CDR1 and CDR2 sequences are ENHRY and SYGVKD. The CDR3 totals 13 residues. Trimming took 11 bases from V and 6 from J; bases not matched to a gene: 10. The CDR3 DNA follows: TGTGCCCCCCGGGGAGGGTCGGGCAATGAGCAGTTCTTC. It codes for CAPRGGSGNEQFF.

The chain recombines TRBV2 with TRBJ2-5; TRBD2 matches at 9 bases. V was clipped by 9 bases and J by 4 bases; unmatched bases: 12. Germline CDR1 is SNHLY and CDR2 is FYNNEI. This CDR3 is built from 15 residues. The CDR3 region is CARETGTSRRETQYF. The DNA for the CDR3 is TGTGCCAGGGAAACCGGGACTAGCAGGAGAGAGACCCAGTACTTC.

This clonotype was detected ten times or more. The chain has TRBV6-5 and TRBJ2-1; TRBD1 matches at 8 bases. V lost 4 bases, J lost 9 bases, and 8 bases stayed unmatched. Germline assignment: CDR1 MNHEY and CDR2 SVGAGI. The CDR3 has 14 residues. The CDR3 nucleotides are TGTGCCAGCAGTTCCAGGGGACAGGTCAGTGAGCAGTTCTTC. Residues: CASSSRGQVSEQFF.

The chain couples TRBV5-1 to TRBJ1-2; D remains ambiguous. Germline V gene sequence: CDR1 SGHRS, CDR2 YFSETQ. The CDR3 extends over 12 amino acids. V was cut by 5 bases and J by 3 bases, with 8 bases left in between. The CDR3 is CASRGFDYGYTF. In DNA, the CDR3 is TGCGCCAGCAGGGGTTTCGACTATGGCTACACCTTC. Based on the CDR3 plus reference TRBV5-1 and TRBJ1-2, the full variable domain is KAGVTQTPRYLIKTRGQQVTLSCSPISGHRSVSWYQQTPGQGLQFLFEYFSETQRNKGNFPGRFSGRQFSNSRSEMNVSTLELGDSALYLCASRGFDYGYTFGSGTRLTVV.

The rearrangement uses TRBV29-1 and TRBJ1-5; 9 bases match TRBD1. This CDR3 has 13 residues. From germline, CDR1 is SQVTM and CDR2 ANQGSEA. The ends lost 6 bases at V and 5 bases at J; junction bases unmatched: 5. CDR3 loop: CSVRQGDDQPQHF. In DNA, the CDR3 is TGCAGCGTGCGACAGGGGGATGATCAGCCCCAGCATTTT. The variable domain in full, with the rest retrieved from reference TRBV29-1 and TRBJ1-5, is SAVISQKPSRDICQRGTSLTIQCQVDSQVTMMFWYRQQPGQSLTLIATANQGSEATYESGFVIDKFPISRPNLTFSTLTVSNMSPEDSSIYLCSVRQGDDQPQHFGDGTRLSIL.

This clonotype was detected many times. J is TRBJ2-5 and V is TRBV6-2 or TRBV6-3; TRBD2 might be the D (6 bases). V lost 4 bases, J lost 2 bases, and 20 bases lay in between. Looked up from germline, CDR1 is MNHEY and CDR2 is SVGEGT. This CDR3 comprises 17 residues. The CDR3 coding sequence is TGTGCCAGCAGTTCCCCACTTAGCGGAGCCTCGCAAGAGACCCAGTACTTC. Amino acid sequence: CASSSPLSGASQETQYF.

This clonotype was seen many times. The CDR3 spells CASSLESGGGAYEQYF. The CDR3 nucleotides read TGTGCCAGCAGCTTAGAGAGTGGGGGCGGAGCCTACGAGCAGTACTTC. The genes are TRBV7-2 and TRBJ2-7, with D perhaps matching TRBD1 (6 bases). The germline gives CDR1 SGHTA, CDR2 FQGNSA. Trimming pared 1 base from V and 2 bases from J, leaving 15 bases between. CDR3 length equals 16 residues.

This chain links TRBV20-1 with TRBJ2-1; D gene unclear. V was shortened by 2 bases and J by 7 bases, with 6 bases between the two germline ends. The CDR3 sequence is 11 residues long. Germline V CDR1 and CDR2: DFQATT, SNEGSKA (reference sequence). The CDR3 sequence is CSARWVNEQFF. The CDR3 nucleotides read TGCAGTGCTAGATGGGTGAATGAGCAGTTCTTC.

There are a few counts of this clonotype. The chain employs TRBV24-1 and TRBJ2-2; tentative D call: TRBD1 (7 bases). The V end was cut by 3 bases, the J end by 4 bases, with 14 bases between. Germline CDR1 is KGHDR and CDR2 is SFDVKD. The CDR3 is made up of 16 amino acids. CDR3 sequence: CATSDPDREVTGELFF. The CDR3 region has the DNA TGTGCCACCAGTGATCCCGACAGGGAGGTCACCGGGGAGCTGTTTTTT.

As for this clonotype: One end of the junction is discordant with germline, which a read error may explain. This sequence joins TRBV28 and TRBJ2-6, with 8 bases that match TRBD1. The CDR3 is 19 residues long. CDR1 and CDR2 (germline): MDHEN, SYDVKM. The CDR3 region is CTSSTNGQGRSSGANVLTF. The CDR3, as DNA: TGTACCAGCAGTACCAATGGACAGGGAAGGTCCTCTGGGGCCAACGTCCTGACTTTC. The full variable domain, its missing parts supplied by reference TRBV28 and TRBJ2-6, is DVKVTQSSRYLVKRTGEKVFLECVQDMDHENMFWYRQDPGLGLRLIYFSYDVKMKEKGDIPEGYSVSREKKERFSLILESASTNQTSMYLCTSSTNGQGRSSGANVLTFGAGSRLTVL.

This clonotype has more than one count but fewer than ten. This chain links TRBV20-1 with TRBJ2-1; perhaps TRBD2 as D (5 bases). Germline V lookup: CDR1 DFQATT, CDR2 SNEGSKA (reference sequence). Trimming cost V 7 bases and J 3 bases, with 16 bases left between them. The CDR3 runs 14 residues. CDR3 amino acids: CSGTPQRNYNEQFF. The DNA of the CDR3 is TGCAGTGGGACGCCCCAGCGGAACTACAATGAGCAGTTCTTC.

This clonotype was counted a few times. The V gene is TRBV7-2, the J gene TRBJ1-4; D is undetermined. The CDR3 length is 15 residues. V lost 5 bases and J 5 bases, leaving 15 bases between the germline ends. Germline V gives CDR1 SGHTA, CDR2 FQGNSA. The CDR3 coding sequence is TGTGCCAGCAGCCGCTTTATGAGTCTGAATGAAAAACTGTTTTTT. The encoded protein is CASSRFMSLNEKLFF.

The chain uses TRBV6-2 or TRBV6-3 and TRBJ2-1; D ambiguous. The CDR3 has 13 residues. V was clipped by 0 bases and J by 12 bases, with 12 bases between them. CDR1 MNHEY and CDR2 SVGEGT come from the germline V gene. This CDR3 is CASSYSIPTWQFF. The CDR3 DNA sequence: TGTGCCAGCAGTTACTCGATCCCAACCTGGCAGTTCTTC.

CDR3 sequence: CSARVETGGDRSNQPQHF. The CDR3 DNA reads TGCAGTGCTAGAGTTGAGACAGGGGGTGATAGGAGCAATCAGCCCCAGCATTTT. This rearrangement joins TRBV20-1 to TRBJ1-5, with 9 bases aligning to TRBD1. The CDR3 consists of 18 residues. The V and J ends lost 1 base and 1 base, in that order; junction bases with no gene match: 11. CDR1 and CDR2 (germline): DFQATT, SNEGSKA (reference sequence).

This chain links TRBV5-5 with TRBJ2-5, with 10 bases aligning to TRBD2. The CDR3 has 17 amino acids. The germline gives CDR1 SGHKS, CDR2 YYEKEE (reference sequence). J gave up 0 bases and V 4 bases, and 9 bases lay outside the gene matches. The CDR3 reads CASSGGLAAGNQETQYF. As DNA, the CDR3 is TGTGCCAGCAGCGGAGGACTAGCGGCAGGTAACCAAGAGACCCAGTACTTC.

The chain links TRBV7-9 to TRBJ2-5; 10 bases fit TRBD2. V shed 1 base and J 1 base; nucleotides not matched to a gene: 3. CDR1 and CDR2 from the germline V gene are SEHNR and FQNEAQ (reference sequence). This CDR3 region has 16 residues. CDR3 region: CASSLGVAGGQETQYF. In nucleotides, the CDR3 is TGTGCCAGCAGCTTAGGGGTAGCGGGAGGCCAAGAGACCCAGTACTTC.